This T cell receptor (beta chain) is drawn from a study of blood T cells in healthy people across ages. The wider study: About one barcoded beta molecule was captured per two T cells (by template switching).

This clonotype was counted between two and nine times. Its antigen is still unknown. The study's findings and limits: With age, beta diversity per million T cells declined roughly linearly, significantly by around 43.

Trimming cost V 3 bases and J 9 bases; bases outside gene matches: 4. This CDR3 has 13 residues. The germline CDR1 and CDR2 sequences are KGHSH and LQKENI. A J-beta primer mix and a sample-barcoded 5' primer were used in a second PCR of roughly 6 to 11 cycles. Each TCR beta cDNA got a 12-nucleotide random molecular identifier. TCRdb reprocessed the 5' RACE reads with MiXCR, giving one entry per CDR3 protein. The sample has 700,000 or so distinct CDR3 sequences; approximately 40% are singletons. Sequences were obtained from blood. V and J are TRBV18 and TRBJ2-1; the match to TRBD1 covers 8 bases. The sequence derives from a man of 80 years or more in good health. The CDR3 spells CASSPQGAVEQFF. CDR3 nucleotides: TGTGCCAGCTCACCGCAGGGGGCGGTTGAGCAGTTCTTC.